The present entry profiles one T cell receptor (beta chain) with its context. The sample comes from a study of control samples from healthy donors and cancer patients. V was cut by 2 bases and J by 6 bases, with 23 bases left in between. This CDR3 comprises 18 residues. Germline V CDR1 and CDR2: WNHNN, SYGVQD (reference sequence). Only in-frame clones appear in the TCRdb table, and some are missing; sequencing was by immunoSEQ multiplex PCR. The sample lists approximately 110,000 clones; approximately 90% were seen once. The sequence was obtained from a human donor in good health. The donor label of this sample is uncertain. This sequence joins TRBV10-1 and TRBJ1-3, with D possibly being TRBD1 (6 bases). Sequenced: blood. This chain's CDR3 is CASSERGGDQGTPNTIYF. In DNA, the CDR3 is TGCGCCAGCAGTGAGAGGGGGGGGGACCAGGGGACCCCAAACACCATATATTTT.